The TCR beta chain under discussion was sequenced for a study of breast tumors, draining lymph nodes, adjacent tissues. V was pared by 5 bases and J by 5 bases, with 13 bases between. The CDR3 sequence is 13 residues long. Germline CDR1 SGHDT, CDR2 YYEEEE. TCRdb re-called the multiplex PCR reads with MiXCR, one entry per CDR3 protein. The repertoire holds 20,000 to 25,000 distinct CDR3 sequences, with roughly three fifths as singletons. This clonotype was seen many times. This sequence joins TRBV5-6 and TRBJ1-1, with D unclear. This receptor was identified in a female donor with breast cancer. Some clones in this sample may be carry-over from other donors' samples. Sequencing was carried out using tumor-adjacent breast tissue. As DNA, the CDR3 is TGTGCCAGCAGTCCCCACCGTCATACTGAAGCTTTCTTT. It yields the protein CASSPHRHTEAFF.